This entry lists 5 T cell receptor beta chains sequenced from one sample in a study of blood T cells in healthy people across ages. A second PCR of about 7 to 11 cycles used a sample-barcoded 5' primer and a J-beta primer mix. From the 5' RACE reads, TCRdb called clonotypes with MiXCR, one entry per CDR3 protein. The sample has 780,000 or so distinct CDR3 sequences, 20% to 25% seen once; the top ten hold roughly 3.8%. This sample also belongs to another study, concerning T cells of mothers and their children.

What was sequenced was blood. Receptors originate from a boy aged 10-17 years in good health.

The CDR3 DNA reads as TGCGCCAGCAGCTTGGCCGGGACTAGCGTGACCCAGTACTTC. It is translated as CASSLAGTSVTQYF. The chain uses TRBV5-1 and TRBJ2-5; TRBD2 matches 10 bases. Germline CDR1 SGHRS, CDR2 YFSETQ. V dropped 0 bases and J dropped 7; count of bases not matched to a gene: 3. The CDR3 loop spans 14 amino acids.

There are many counts of this clonotype. This sequence joins TRBV29-1 and TRBJ2-7; D not resolved. V lost 6 bases and J 3 bases, leaving 9 bases between the germline ends. The germline gives CDR1 SQVTM, CDR2 ANQGSEA. CDR3 length: 11 amino acids. The CDR3 sequence: CSVASNYEQYF. The CDR3 nucleotides are TGCAGCGTCGCATCTAACTACGAGCAGTACTTC.

Details on this clonotype: The conserved closing phenylalanine or tryptophan is absent in this CDR3, likely reflecting a read error. This chain joins TRBV4-3 and TRBJ1-1; 9 positions match TRBD1. This CDR3 comprises 17 residues. After removal of 1 base from V and 1 base from J, the junction contained 7 bases not matched to a gene. CDR1 and CDR2 from the germline V gene are LGHNA and YSLEER. CDR3 bases: TGCGCCAGCAGCCAAGCCCGGGGACAGGGAACGAACACTGAAGCTTTCTCT. Translating it yields CASSQARGQGTNTEAFS.

In its sample, this clonotype was seen once. The V and J genes are TRBV4-3 and TRBJ2-5; 8 bases fit TRBD2. Germline V CDR1 and CDR2: LGHNA, YSLEER. V lost 0 bases and J lost 5; bases outside the gene matches: 11. CDR3 size: 17 residues. This chain's CDR3 is CASSQERSGSRRETQYF. The CDR3 bases are TGCGCCAGCAGCCAAGAAAGGAGCGGGAGTCGCCGGGAGACCCAGTACTTC.

Only a few counts were recorded for this clonotype. This chain uses TRBV12-3 or TRBV12-4 with TRBJ2-7, with TRBD1 matching 11 bases. This CDR3 comprises 15 residues. Unmatched junction bases numbered 6, after V lost 8 bases and J lost 0 bases. CDR3: CASSLGTGGSYEQYF. The CDR3 nucleotides read TGTGCCAGCTCACTGGGGACAGGGGGCTCCTACGAGCAGTACTTC.